The clone carrying this T cell receptor beta chain appeared once. Several immunoSEQ 96-well plates shared each subset's DNA, each plate a replicate. Replicate PCRs were loaded with roughly 300 ng DNA from unsorted PBMC, about 32,000 T cell genomes. The data were produced by immunoSEQ multiplex PCR, yet TCRdb's version contains in-frame clones alone and is incomplete. The sample has hundreds of thousands of clones; around 78% are singletons. The data derive from a study of shared clonotypes between healthy human individuals. Per germline, CDR1 ENHRY and CDR2 SYGVKD. V lost 10 bases and J lost 3; bases outside the gene matches: 10. The CDR3 has 15 amino acids.

The chain recombines TRBV10-3 with TRBJ1-1; 11 positions agree with TRBD1. The sequence derives from a woman aged 40 to 50 in good health. Some clones in this sample may be carry-over from other donors' samples. The sample taken for sequencing was PBMCs. CDR3 sequence (DNA): TGTGCCACCGTCCGGGACAGGGGGATAGACACTGAAGCTTTCTTT. Amino acid sequence: CATVRDRGIDTEAFF.